This T cell receptor (beta chain) was found in a study of response to subunit inactivated influenza vaccine (dated by TCRdb to 2016 to 2019). Background on the whole study: To follow how T cells responded to a trivalent subunit inactivated influenza vaccine, the researchers relied on deep quantitative profiling of the T cell receptor repertoire. The full study reports these points: The authors proposed that each seasonal influenza vaccination may bring in only a limited number of new T cells.

The receptor library was made with RT-PCR. The instrument given in TCRdb is Illumina HiSeq 2500. TCRdb trimmed public reads at Q25 via fastp, called clones via MiXCR and kept in-frame beta chains. Entries that share a CDR3 protein sequence are merged under the most common genes and DNA. For this sample there are roughly 160,000 distinct CDR3 sequences; about 10% appear just once. Jointly, the top ten make up 35% to 40% of the sample. To note about this clonotype: Its antigen remains unidentified. No quality values exist for individual bases; no much larger clone is one base distant.

The germline V gene gives CDR1 as SNHLY and CDR2 as FYNNEI. The germline V and J ends show losses of 10 bases and 0 bases respectively, and no gene match explains 5 bases of the junction. CDR3 length: 14 amino acids, cysteine to phenylalanine. Only the CDR3 DNA stays, 42 bases, in frame from base 1. The chain was built from TRBV2 and TRBJ2-4, and TRBD1 aligns with 8 junction nucleotides. The source is a man aged 45 to 70 who received an inactivated influenza vaccine. Donor details come from another sample of the same person, matched by shared clones. The sequencing here drew on CD8+ T cells sorted from PBMCs, taken 23 months after vaccination. The DNA is as follows: TGTGCCAACCTCAGGGGGCCAGCCAAAAACATTCAGTACTTC. This sequence encodes CANLRGPAKNIQYF.